Listed below are T cell receptor beta chains from one sample, sequenced in a study of blood T cell repertoires in COVID-19. Sequenced by immunoSEQ multiplex PCR; TCRdb stores in-frame clones only, minus some. In the table there are over 130,000 clones, 88% of which are singletons. Sequencing was performed on peripheral blood. The receptor source for this set is a human donor with COVID-19, enrolled during active disease. The donor label of this sample is uncertain. Each CDR3 is given with its conserved first and last residue. The D gene is left open where the match is weak. Where a row states a size, it is once, few, many or the class of an expanded clone; other rows omit it.

clone size: NA
J gene: TRBJ1-1
V gene: TRBV18
D gene: TRBD1
CDR3 protein: CASSRLDRANTEAFF
CDR3 DNA: TGTGCCAGCTCACGCCTCGACAGGGCAAACACTGAAGCTTTCTTT

clone size: NA
J gene: TRBJ2-1
V gene: TRBV6-6
D gene: NA
CDR3 protein: CASSYGENEQFF
CDR3 DNA: TGTGCCAGCAGTTACGGGGAGAATGAGCAGTTCTTC

clone size: once
J gene: TRBJ2-1
V gene: TRBV11-3
D gene: NA
CDR3 protein: CASSLGSGDNEQFF
CDR3 DNA: TGTGCCAGCAGCTTAGGTTCGGGGGACAATGAGCAGTTCTTC

clone size: NA
J gene: TRBJ2-6
V gene: TRBV30
D gene: TRBD2
CDR3 protein: CAWSDFRLAGFSGANVLTF
CDR3 DNA: TGTGCCTGGAGTGATTTCAGACTAGCGGGCTTCTCTGGGGCCAACGTCCTGACTTTC

clone size: NA
J gene: TRBJ1-1
V gene: TRBV9
D gene: NA
CDR3 protein: CASSVDPGGLLNTEAFF
CDR3 DNA: TGTGCCAGCAGCGTAGATCCGGGGGGCCTGTTGAACACTGAAGCTTTCTTT

clone size: NA
J gene: TRBJ2-2
V gene: TRBV25-1
D gene: NA
CDR3 protein: CASSPIAQGRLVRGELFF
CDR3 DNA: TGTGCCAGCAGCCCCATTGCTCAGGGGCGGCTAGTGCGCGGGGAGCTGTTTTTT

clone size: NA
J gene: TRBJ1-2
V gene: TRBV29-1
D gene: NA
CDR3 protein: CSVAMVAGQDYGYTF
CDR3 DNA: TGCAGCGTTGCGATGGTCGCAGGGCAGGACTATGGCTACACCTTC

clone size: NA
J gene: TRBJ1-2
V gene: TRBV7-3
D gene: NA
CDR3 protein: CASSLNGEGNYGYTF
CDR3 DNA: TGTGCCAGCAGCTTAAATGGGGAGGGGAACTATGGCTACACCTTC

clone size: once
J gene: TRBJ1-6
V gene: TRBV25-1
D gene: NA
CDR3 protein: CASSESREGLGPLHF
CDR3 DNA: TGTGCCAGCAGTGAATCCAGGGAGGGCTTGGGCCCCCTCCACTTT

clone size: NA
J gene: TRBJ1-2
V gene: TRBV5-5
D gene: TRBD1
CDR3 protein: CASSHRGDFGYGYTF
CDR3 DNA: TGTGCCAGCAGCCACAGGGGGGATTTCGGCTATGGCTACACCTTC

clone size: NA
J gene: TRBJ2-3
V gene: TRBV27
D gene: NA
CDR3 protein: CASAYYTGLPTDTQYF
CDR3 DNA: TGTGCCAGCGCGTACTACACGGGACTTCCCACAGATACGCAGTATTTT

clone size: NA
J gene: TRBJ2-2
V gene: TRBV7-7
D gene: NA
CDR3 protein: CASSLDRGTGELFF
CDR3 DNA: TGTGCTAGCAGCTTAGATAGGGGGACCGGGGAGCTGTTTTTT

clone size: NA
J gene: TRBJ1-2
V gene: TRBV27
D gene: NA
CDR3 protein: CASSRSGSANYGYTF
CDR3 DNA: TGTGCCAGCAGTCGATCAGGCTCCGCTAACTATGGCTACACCTTC

clone size: NA
J gene: TRBJ1-4
V gene: TRBV27
D gene: TRBD1
CDR3 protein: CASSYRGPYEKLFF
CDR3 DNA: TGTGCCAGCAGTTACAGGGGGCCTTATGAAAAACTGTTTTTT

clone size: once
J gene: TRBJ1-1
V gene: TRBV12-3/TRBV12-4
D gene: NA
CDR3 protein: CASSLLRGGAFF
CDR3 DNA: TGTGCCAGCAGTTTACTCAGGGGAGGGGCTTTCTTT

clone size: once
J gene: TRBJ1-2
V gene: TRBV2
D gene: TRBD1
CDR3 protein: CASSSGTGTGGRGYTF
CDR3 DNA: TGTGCCAGCAGTTCCGGCACCGGGACAGGGGGTCGGGGCTACACCTTC

clone size: NA
J gene: TRBJ2-7
V gene: TRBV27
D gene: NA
CDR3 protein: CASSTARAHEQYF
CDR3 DNA: TGTGCCAGCAGTACCGCCAGGGCCCACGAGCAGTACTTC

clone size: NA
J gene: TRBJ2-7
V gene: TRBV19
D gene: TRBD1
CDR3 protein: CASGMGQGEGYEQYF
CDR3 DNA: TGTGCCAGTGGCATGGGACAGGGGGAGGGCTACGAGCAGTACTTC

clone size: NA
J gene: TRBJ1-1
V gene: TRBV10-2
D gene: TRBD1
CDR3 protein: CASMKSGTGIEAFF
CDR3 DNA: TGCGCCAGCATGAAATCCGGGACAGGGATTGAAGCTTTCTTT

clone size: NA
J gene: TRBJ1-2
V gene: TRBV5-1
D gene: NA
CDR3 protein: CASSWEMTGQGYTF
CDR3 DNA: TGCGCCAGCAGCTGGGAGATGACAGGTCAGGGCTACACCTTC

clone size: NA
J gene: TRBJ1-4
V gene: TRBV3-1/TRBV3-2
D gene: NA
CDR3 protein: CASSKLGANEKLFF
CDR3 DNA: TGTGCCAGCAGCAAACTCGGTGCTAATGAAAAACTGTTTTTT

clone size: NA
J gene: TRBJ2-2
V gene: TRBV5-1
D gene: NA
CDR3 protein: CASSLGQGNTGELFF
CDR3 DNA: TGCGCCAGCAGCTTAGGTCAGGGGAACACCGGGGAGCTGTTTTTT

clone size: NA
J gene: TRBJ1-4
V gene: TRBV30
D gene: NA
CDR3 protein: CAWSPYGGNEKLFF
CDR3 DNA: TGTGCCTGGAGTCCCTACGGGGGAAATGAAAAACTGTTTTTT

clone size: NA
J gene: TRBJ2-6
V gene: TRBV7-9
D gene: NA
CDR3 protein: CASSFSSGANVLTF
CDR3 DNA: TGTGCCAGCAGCTTTAGCTCTGGGGCCAACGTCCTGACTTTC

clone size: NA
J gene: TRBJ2-7
V gene: TRBV11-2
D gene: NA
CDR3 protein: CASSQSVREYEQYF
CDR3 DNA: TGTGCCAGCAGCCAATCGGTGAGGGAGTACGAGCAGTACTTC

clone size: NA
J gene: TRBJ2-7
V gene: TRBV2
D gene: NA
CDR3 protein: CASRPRTEFYEQYF
CDR3 DNA: TGTGCCAGCAGGCCCAGGACAGAGTTCTACGAGCAGTACTTC

clone size: few
J gene: TRBJ1-3
V gene: TRBV2
D gene: TRBD1
CDR3 protein: CASSLDRGSGNTIYF
CDR3 DNA: TGTGCCAGCAGTCTTGACAGGGGCTCTGGAAACACCATATATTTT

clone size: NA
J gene: TRBJ1-6
V gene: TRBV5-5
D gene: TRBD1
CDR3 protein: CASSFGTGGDSPLHF
CDR3 DNA: TGTGCCAGCAGCTTTGGGACAGGAGGGGATTCACCCCTCCACTTT

clone size: NA
J gene: TRBJ1-1
V gene: TRBV10-1
D gene: NA
CDR3 protein: CASSYGEFAEAFF
CDR3 DNA: TGCGCCAGCAGTTACGGGGAATTTGCTGAAGCTTTCTTT

clone size: NA
J gene: TRBJ2-7
V gene: TRBV11-2
D gene: NA
CDR3 protein: CASSFYGQGGDEQYF
CDR3 DNA: TGTGCCAGCAGCTTCTACGGACAGGGAGGGGACGAGCAGTACTTC

clone size: NA
J gene: TRBJ1-5
V gene: TRBV12-3/TRBV12-4
D gene: TRBD1
CDR3 protein: CASSGGSNQPQHF
CDR3 DNA: TGTGCCAGCTCAGGGGGAAGCAATCAGCCCCAGCATTTT

clone size: NA
J gene: TRBJ2-7
V gene: TRBV5-5
D gene: NA
CDR3 protein: CASSLAVGLTAYEQYF
CDR3 DNA: TGTGCCAGCAGCTTGGCCGTTGGGTTGACTGCCTACGAGCAGTACTTC

clone size: NA
J gene: TRBJ1-1
V gene: TRBV30
D gene: TRBD1
CDR3 protein: CAWSGQGHRWTEAFF
CDR3 DNA: TGTGCCTGGAGTGGACAGGGGCATCGGTGGACTGAAGCTTTCTTT

clone size: NA
J gene: TRBJ1-1
V gene: TRBV6-6
D gene: NA
CDR3 protein: CASRQNSEANTEAFF
CDR3 DNA: TGTGCCAGCAGGCAAAATAGTGAAGCCAACACTGAAGCTTTCTTT

clone size: NA
J gene: TRBJ1-1
V gene: TRBV19
D gene: NA
CDR3 protein: CASTGTADVNTEAFF
CDR3 DNA: TGTGCCAGTACCGGGACTGCTGATGTGAATACTGAAGCTTTCTTT

clone size: NA
J gene: TRBJ2-7
V gene: TRBV5-4
D gene: TRBD1
CDR3 protein: CASSLETGGFYEQYF
CDR3 DNA: TGTGCCAGCAGTCTGGAGACAGGGGGATTCTACGAGCAGTACTTC

clone size: NA
J gene: TRBJ1-3
V gene: TRBV4-2
D gene: NA
CDR3 protein: CASSQDQRGSGNTIYF
CDR3 DNA: TGTGCCAGCAGCCAAGATCAGCGGGGGTCTGGAAACACCATATATTTT

clone size: NA
J gene: TRBJ2-5
V gene: TRBV6-1
D gene: TRBD1
CDR3 protein: CASSDLGQGRETQYF
CDR3 DNA: TGTGCCAGCAGTGATCTGGGACAGGGTCGGGAGACCCAGTACTTC

clone size: NA
J gene: TRBJ2-2
V gene: TRBV10-3
D gene: TRBD1
CDR3 protein: CAMSVSPVPGQGPGELFF
CDR3 DNA: TGTGCCATGTCTGTGTCTCCCGTCCCGGGACAGGGTCCCGGGGAGCTGTTTTTT

clone size: NA
J gene: TRBJ1-1
V gene: TRBV21-1
D gene: NA
CDR3 protein: CADVGGQGEAFF
CDR3 DNA: TGTGCCGATGTGGGGGGACAGGGTGAAGCTTTCTTT

clone size: once
J gene: TRBJ2-5
V gene: TRBV9
D gene: TRBD2
CDR3 protein: CASSTGTSGETQYF
CDR3 DNA: TGTGCCAGCAGCACAGGGACTAGCGGGGAGACCCAGTACTTC

clone size: once
J gene: TRBJ2-4
V gene: TRBV7-2
D gene: TRBD2
CDR3 protein: CASSDGTSDGNIQYF
CDR3 DNA: TGTGCCAGCAGCGACGGGACTAGCGATGGGAACATTCAGTACTTC

clone size: NA
J gene: TRBJ1-2
V gene: TRBV5-1
D gene: NA
CDR3 protein: CASSASGATNYGYTF
CDR3 DNA: TGCGCCAGCAGCGCATCAGGGGCCACTAACTATGGCTACACCTTC

clone size: NA
J gene: TRBJ1-2
V gene: TRBV6-5
D gene: NA
CDR3 protein: CATGAGGRGYTF
CDR3 DNA: TGTGCCACAGGGGCCGGCGGTCGGGGCTACACCTTC

clone size: once
J gene: TRBJ1-5
V gene: TRBV6-1
D gene: NA
CDR3 protein: CASSERGSVQPQHF
CDR3 DNA: TGTGCCAGCAGTGAACGGGGGTCGGTACAGCCCCAGCATTTT

clone size: NA
J gene: TRBJ2-2
V gene: TRBV28
D gene: TRBD1
CDR3 protein: CASSYPTGTGTGELFF
CDR3 DNA: TGTGCCAGCAGTTACCCGACCGGGACAGGTACCGGGGAGCTGTTTTTT

clone size: NA
J gene: TRBJ2-3
V gene: TRBV11-2
D gene: NA
CDR3 protein: CASSSNREMADTQYF
CDR3 DNA: TGTGCCAGCAGCTCAAACAGGGAAATGGCAGATACGCAGTATTTT

clone size: NA
J gene: TRBJ2-3
V gene: TRBV9
D gene: NA
CDR3 protein: CASSVRAGPDTQYF
CDR3 DNA: TGTGCCAGCAGCGTACGAGCGGGCCCAGATACGCAGTATTTT

clone size: NA
J gene: TRBJ1-6
V gene: TRBV5-1
D gene: TRBD1
CDR3 protein: CASSLASGTGVSYNSPLHF
CDR3 DNA: TGCGCCAGCAGCTTGGCCTCCGGGACAGGGGTCTCCTATAATTCACCCCTCCACTTT

clone size: NA
J gene: TRBJ2-3
V gene: TRBV19
D gene: TRBD2
CDR3 protein: CATGLAGSKDTQYF
CDR3 DNA: TGTGCCACCGGACTAGCGGGATCCAAAGATACGCAGTATTTT

clone size: NA
J gene: TRBJ1-4
V gene: TRBV5-5
D gene: TRBD1
CDR3 protein: CASSKGQPEKLFF
CDR3 DNA: TGTGCCAGCAGCAAGGGACAGCCTGAAAAACTGTTTTTT

clone size: NA
J gene: TRBJ2-2
V gene: TRBV12-3/TRBV12-4
D gene: NA
CDR3 protein: CASSPRGTGELFF
CDR3 DNA: TGTGCCAGCAGCCCAAGGGGCACCGGGGAGCTGTTTTTT

clone size: NA
J gene: TRBJ2-7
V gene: TRBV28
D gene: NA
CDR3 protein: CAIEDSSYEQYF
CDR3 DNA: TGTGCCATCGAGGACAGCTCCTACGAGCAGTACTTC